This T cell receptor beta chain comes out of a study of blood T cell repertoires in COVID-19. Background on the study: Researchers got acute and convalescent COVID-19 samples from the United States, Italy and Spain. PBMCs, B-cell-depleted T cells, or T cells provided the cDNA or gDNA that made up the material.

V lost 4 bases to trimming and J lost 0 bases, with 8 bases between them. The length of the CDR3 is 14 residues. The germline V gene has CDR1 SGHRS and CDR2 YFSETQ. In assigning cohorts, the study relied on participant-reported clinical history. Repertoires were generated with immunoSEQ multiplex PCR, while TCRdb's copy carries only in-frame clones and drops some. This table holds approximately 220,000 clones, about four fifths found once. The receptor's source is a woman aged 50 to 60 who had been exposed to COVID-19. The chain couples TRBV5-1 to TRBJ2-1; D remains unclear. The source material was PBMCs or T cells enriched from blood (not recorded which). CDR3: CASSSTVSYNEQFF. As DNA, the CDR3 is TGCGCCAGCAGCAGCACAGTCTCCTACAATGAGCAGTTCTTC.